This TCR beta chain came from a study of T cells in tuberculosis (dated by TCRdb to 2016 to 2018). With respect to the entire study: The study combined CD1B tetramers and high-throughput TCR immunosequencing to characterize T cells specific for the mycobacterial lipid antigen glucose monomycolate (GMM). IGRA-negative adolescents, IGRA-positive adolescents with latent tuberculosis and adults with active tuberculosis, about 9 per group, were compared in a South African clinical cohort. On the study overall, not on this receptor specifically: Which clinical samples got chosen depended on the availability of cryopreserved specimens, and the active tuberculosis cases were adults, whereas the controls were adolescents. Smaller NN-distances were partly driven by shorter CDR3-alpha lengths in active tuberculosis patients, and statistical significance was not reached for the TCR-beta difference. Compared with IGRA-negative controls, TCR-alpha repertoires from active tuberculosis had smaller mean NN-distances to GMM-specific TCRs, which suggests clonal expansion of these TCRs. A classifier using the diverse GMM-specific repertoire reached 87% accuracy (AUROC 0.8 to 0.95), compared with 70% accuracy using GEM motif frequencies.

This clone was counted a single time. Its antigen is still unknown. The input lacks base qualities; no much larger clone sits a single base away. The immunoSEQ multiplex PCR assay was used to generate TCR libraries, with TCR-beta and/or TCR-alpha/delta assays applied to each sample. The amplified TCR libraries were sequenced using the Illumina high-throughput platform. The study's processing was this. Clustering and dimensionality reduction relied on pairwise TCRdist distances among GMM-specific receptors from T cells that were either sorted ex vivo or expanded in vitro. Each clinical repertoire received a mean NN-distance score, defined as the average TCRdist to the nearest 10% of tetramer-positive reference sequences. GEM TCR motif frequency was computed as the fraction of unique TCRs matching known GEM sequences by V/J usage and CDR3 length. Active tuberculosis was classified by linear discriminant analysis with leave-one-out cross-validation, implemented in scikit-learn. Entries here come from immuneACCESS through TCRdb and include only in-frame sequences with V and J called. Some clones fail to appear in such tables; in the studies checked, an unresolved V gene covers under half of the shortfall, and the cause of the remainder is unknown. V and J calls and clone size follow that table, whereas D and trimming were derived from the DNA. Across this sample there are about 35,000 clones, with less than 95% seen only once. Of the sample, 7.7% is held by the ten largest clones.

At study entry, a tuberculin skin test and the QuantiFERON-TB GOLD In-Tube IGRA were used to screen adolescents for latent tuberculosis infection. Immunosequencing was performed on unsorted cryopreserved PBMC, with 90,000 to 100,000 T cells per clinical donor covered on average. Eleven high schools in the Worcester region of the Western Cape, South Africa, served as enrollment sites for adolescents aged 12 to 18 years. Approximately ten M. tuberculosis-infected adolescents and around ten uninfected adolescents were selected, with the two groups matched for age and sex. PBMC from adolescents were isolated by density centrifugation from freshly drawn heparinized blood and then cryopreserved. The CDR3 numbers 14 residues from cysteine through phenylalanine. Only the CDR3 region is kept as DNA, spanning 42 bases read in frame from base 1. V is shortened by 0 bases, J by 4 bases, and the region joining them spans 9 bases. Via the germline V gene (reference sequence), CDR1 is PRHDT and CDR2 FYEKMQ.

Material: PBMCs. This receptor chain uses TRBV13 and TRBJ1-2, with no confidently assigned D gene. The TCR comes from a donor between 10 and 35 years old with latent tuberculosis or without tuberculosis infection. Some clones in this sample may be carry-over from other donors' samples. The nucleotide sequence reads TGTGCCAGCAGCTTAGGGGCAGCGGTCTATGGCTACACCTTC. Translated, this gives CASSLGAAVYGYTF. Supplemented by the reference TRBV13 and TRBJ1-2 proteins around the CDR3, the complete variable domain is AAGVIQSPRHLIKEKRETATLKCYPIPRHDTVYWYQQGPGQDPQFLISFYEKMQSDKGSIPDRFSAQQFSDYHSELNMSSLELGDSALYFCASSLGAAVYGYTFGSGTRLTVV.